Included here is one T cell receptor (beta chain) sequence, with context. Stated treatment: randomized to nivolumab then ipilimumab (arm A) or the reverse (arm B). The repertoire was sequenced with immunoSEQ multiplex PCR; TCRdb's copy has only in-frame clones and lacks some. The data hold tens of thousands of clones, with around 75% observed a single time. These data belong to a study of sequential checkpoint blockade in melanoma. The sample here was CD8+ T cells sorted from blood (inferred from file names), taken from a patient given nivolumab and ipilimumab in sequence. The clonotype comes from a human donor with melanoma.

DNA for the CDR3: TGTGCCAGCAGCTTAGTACTAGCGGGGGGACAAAACACCGGGGAGCTGTTTTTT. Protein sequence: CASSLVLAGGQNTGELFF. This chain connects TRBV7-2 to TRBJ2-2; 12 positions match TRBD2. Per the germline V gene, CDR1 is SGHTA and CDR2 is FQGNSA. Trimming cost V 1 base and J 2 bases; bases outside gene matches: 5. This CDR3 region has 18 residues. Full variable domain (rest looked up from reference TRBV7-2 and TRBJ2-2): GAGVSQSPSNKVTEKGKDVELRCDPISGHTALYWYRQSLGQGLEFLIYFQGNSAPDKSGLPSDRFSAERTGGSVSTLTIQRTQQEDSAVYLCASSLVLAGGQNTGELFFGEGSRLTVL.